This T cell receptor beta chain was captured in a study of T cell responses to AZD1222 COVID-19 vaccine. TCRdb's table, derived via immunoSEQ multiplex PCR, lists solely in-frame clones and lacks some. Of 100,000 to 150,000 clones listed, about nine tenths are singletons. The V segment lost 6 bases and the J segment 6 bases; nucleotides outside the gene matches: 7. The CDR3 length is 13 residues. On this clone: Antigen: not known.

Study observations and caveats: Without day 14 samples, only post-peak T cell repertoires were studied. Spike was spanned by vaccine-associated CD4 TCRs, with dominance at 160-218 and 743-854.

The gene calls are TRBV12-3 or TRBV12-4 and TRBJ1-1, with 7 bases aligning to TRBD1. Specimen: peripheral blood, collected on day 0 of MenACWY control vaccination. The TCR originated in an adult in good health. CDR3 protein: CASRPTGLAEAFF. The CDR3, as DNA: TGTGCCAGCAGGCCGACAGGGCTCGCTGAAGCTTTCTTT.